This T cell receptor (beta chain) appears in the sequencing data of a study of blood T cell repertoires in COVID-19. About the study: Samples taken during acute and convalescent COVID-19 were collected in the United States, Italy and Spain. From T cells, B-cell-depleted T cells, or PBMCs came the material, which was cDNA or gDNA.

Methods used by the authors: The authors estimated nucleated cell counts from reference gene primer amplification. The assay was immunoSEQ multiplex PCR, and TCRdb's table has in-frame clones only and misses some. V, J and clone size are taken as reported in that table, and D and trimming were inferred from the DNA itself. The table lists 95,000 to 100,000 clones, over 70% of them singletons, with around a tenth in the top ten. From germline, CDR1 is SGHTA and CDR2 FQGNSA. This CDR3 comprises 13 residues. The V end was cut by 10 bases, the J end by 5 bases, with 15 bases between. This receptor was obtained from an elderly woman with acute or convalescent COVID-19. The sample taken for sequencing was peripheral blood. This chain joins TRBV7-2 and TRBJ2-1; D may be TRBD1 (6 bases). The CDR3 loop reads CAIPRGINNEQFF. For the CDR3, the DNA is TGTGCCATCCCCAGGGGCATCAACAATGAGCAGTTCTTC.